The sequence of this T cell receptor beta chain was determined in a study of glioma-infiltrating T cells after dendritic cell vaccination. In the study overall: Samples are from glioblastoma patients in Phase I and II dendritic cell vaccine trials. Dendritic cells derived from monocytes and pulsed with autologous tumor lysate formed the vaccine.

This CDR3 has 12 residues. The germline V gene encodes CDR1 SGHVS and CDR2 FQNEAQ. V was trimmed by 4 bases and J by 8 bases, leaving 11 bases between them. Time point of the sample: after dendritic cell vaccination, including at tumor progression/relapse. All glioblastoma patients lacked an isocitrate dehydrogenase mutation. Method: immunoSEQ multiplex PCR; TCRdb's copy keeps in-frame clones and lacks some. This sample yields roughly 60,000 clones, of which about 80% are seen a single time; less than 20% belongs to the top ten. This clone was counted a single time. As yet, its antigen is unknown. Study results and caveats: No direct clonality-survival link was found; a diverse polyclonal response may matter.

The rearrangement links TRBV7-8 to TRBJ1-2, with D hard to call. This receptor was identified in a human donor with glioblastoma. Sequenced material: blood, taken after dendritic cell vaccination. The DNA of the CDR3 is TGTGCCAGCAGCTCTGAACTGAGGGGCTACACCTTC. Its protein is CASSSELRGYTF.